This T cell receptor beta chain was sequenced in a study of T cells in Graves' hyperthyroidism and ophthalmopathy. Broader study findings: Blood also contained most expanded thyroid clonotypes above 0.001. Ophthalmopathy was separated from stable hyperthyroidism by a 13 V-J model.

This clonotype was detected ten times or more. As yet, its antigen is unknown. Germline loops: CDR1 LGHNA, CDR2 YNFKEQ. J gave up 5 bases and V 1 base, and 5 bases lay outside the gene matches. The CDR3 runs 16 residues. Patients having uncontrolled infection, another autoimmune disease, pregnancy or lactation were not included. Diagnostic assessment was based on clinical symptoms, serum thyroxine and TRAb, thyroid ultrasound and orbital computed tomography. Amplification targeted TCR beta CDR3 regions from RNA transcripts. Primed by the HTBI set, a first-round RT-PCR was run on the TCR CDR3. TCRdb used MiXCR to reprocess the multiplex PCR reads, holding one entry per CDR3 protein. The repertoire holds under 400,000 distinct CDR3 sequences, around 20% seen once, with around 48% in the top ten.

The chain employs TRBV4-2 and TRBJ2-3, with 11 nucleotides matching TRBD2. The sequence was obtained from a woman in her forties or fifties with Graves' hyperthyroidism. The sample was blood. Written as DNA, the CDR3 is TGTGCCAGCAGCCAAGGGGGGCTAGCGGGAGGAGATACGCAGTATTTT. Translating it yields CASSQGGLAGGDTQYF.